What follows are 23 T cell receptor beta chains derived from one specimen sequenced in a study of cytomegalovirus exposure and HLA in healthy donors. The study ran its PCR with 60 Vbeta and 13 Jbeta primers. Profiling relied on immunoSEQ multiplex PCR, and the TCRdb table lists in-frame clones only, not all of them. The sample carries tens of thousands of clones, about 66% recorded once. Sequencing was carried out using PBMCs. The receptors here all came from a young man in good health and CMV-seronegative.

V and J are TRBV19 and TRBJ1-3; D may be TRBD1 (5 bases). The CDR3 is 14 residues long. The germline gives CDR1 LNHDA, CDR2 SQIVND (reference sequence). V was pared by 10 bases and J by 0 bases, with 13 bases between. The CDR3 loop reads CATQVDSSGNTIYF. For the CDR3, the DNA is TGTGCCACCCAGGTCGACAGCTCTGGAAACACCATATATTTT. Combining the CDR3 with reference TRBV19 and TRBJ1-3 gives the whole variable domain DGGITQSPKYLFRKEGQNVTLSCEQNLNHDAMYWYRQDPGQGLRLIYYSQIVNDFQKGDIAEGYSVSREKKESFPLTVTSAQKNPTAFYLCATQVDSSGNTIYFGEGSWLTVV.

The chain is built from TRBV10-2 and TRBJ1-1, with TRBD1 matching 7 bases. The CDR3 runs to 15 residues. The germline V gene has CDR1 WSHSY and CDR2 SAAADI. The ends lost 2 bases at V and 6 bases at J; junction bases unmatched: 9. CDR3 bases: TGCGCCAGCAGTGAGAGAGACAGGGATAGCGCTGAAGCTTTCTTT. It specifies CASSERDRDSAEAFF.

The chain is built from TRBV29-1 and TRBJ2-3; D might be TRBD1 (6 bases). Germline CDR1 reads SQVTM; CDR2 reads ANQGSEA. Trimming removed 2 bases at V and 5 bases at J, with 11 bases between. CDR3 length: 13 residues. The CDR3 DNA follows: TGCAGCGTTGAACTGGGGGCAGGAGATACGCAGTATTTT. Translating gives CSVELGAGDTQYF.

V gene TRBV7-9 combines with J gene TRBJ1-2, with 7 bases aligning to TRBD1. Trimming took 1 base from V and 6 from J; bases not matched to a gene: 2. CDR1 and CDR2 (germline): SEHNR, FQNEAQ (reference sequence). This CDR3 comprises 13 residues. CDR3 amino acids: CASSLETGNGYTF. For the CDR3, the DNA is TGTGCCAGCAGCTTAGAGACAGGGAATGGCTACACCTTC.

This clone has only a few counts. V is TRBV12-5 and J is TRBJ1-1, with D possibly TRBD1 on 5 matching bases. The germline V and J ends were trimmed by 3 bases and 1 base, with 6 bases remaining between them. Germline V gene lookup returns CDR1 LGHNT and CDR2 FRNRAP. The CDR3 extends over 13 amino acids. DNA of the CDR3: TGTGCTAGTGGTTTACAGGCGAACACTGAAGCTTTCTTT. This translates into CASGLQANTEAFF.

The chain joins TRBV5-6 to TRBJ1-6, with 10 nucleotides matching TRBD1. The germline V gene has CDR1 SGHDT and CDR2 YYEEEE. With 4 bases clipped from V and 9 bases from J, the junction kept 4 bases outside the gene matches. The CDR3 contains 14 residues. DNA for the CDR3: TGTGCCAGCAGCACCGGGACAGGGGTTTCACCCCTCCACTTT. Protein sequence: CASSTGTGVSPLHF.

CDR3 coding DNA: TGCAGCGCCGAGGGTAGCGGGGGGTCTCGGCCCTACGAGCAGTACTTC. Translation: CSAEGSGGSRPYEQYF. The gene calls are TRBV29-1 and TRBJ2-7; 10 positions agree with TRBD2. Germline CDR1 SQVTM, CDR2 ANQGSEA. CDR3 length equals 16 residues. The V segment lost 7 bases and the J segment 2 bases; nucleotides outside the gene matches: 14.

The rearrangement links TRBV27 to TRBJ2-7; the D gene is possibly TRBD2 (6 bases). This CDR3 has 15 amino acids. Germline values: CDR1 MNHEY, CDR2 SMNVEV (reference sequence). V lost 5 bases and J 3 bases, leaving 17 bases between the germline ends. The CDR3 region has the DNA TGTGCCAGCAGTACCCCGGGACTCCGGTTCTACGAGCAGTACTTC. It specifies CASSTPGLRFYEQYF.

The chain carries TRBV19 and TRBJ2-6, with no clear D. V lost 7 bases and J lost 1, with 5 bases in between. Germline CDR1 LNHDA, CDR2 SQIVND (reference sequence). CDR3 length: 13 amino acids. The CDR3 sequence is CASTLSGANVLTF. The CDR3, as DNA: TGTGCCAGTACCCTGTCTGGGGCCAACGTCCTGACTTTC.

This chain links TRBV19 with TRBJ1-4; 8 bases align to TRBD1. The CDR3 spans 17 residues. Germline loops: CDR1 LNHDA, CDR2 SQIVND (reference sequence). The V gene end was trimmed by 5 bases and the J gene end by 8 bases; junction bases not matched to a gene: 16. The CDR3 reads CASSPSWYQGAEEKLFF. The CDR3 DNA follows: TGTGCCAGTAGTCCGTCGTGGTACCAGGGGGCAGAGGAAAAACTGTTTTTT.

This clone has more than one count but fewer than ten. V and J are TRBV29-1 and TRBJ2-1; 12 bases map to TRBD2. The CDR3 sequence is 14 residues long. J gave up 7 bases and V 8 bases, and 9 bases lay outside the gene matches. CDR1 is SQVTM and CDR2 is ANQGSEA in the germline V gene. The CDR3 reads CSLQLAGGMNEQFF. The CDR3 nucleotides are TGCAGCTTACAACTAGCGGGAGGTATGAATGAGCAGTTCTTC.

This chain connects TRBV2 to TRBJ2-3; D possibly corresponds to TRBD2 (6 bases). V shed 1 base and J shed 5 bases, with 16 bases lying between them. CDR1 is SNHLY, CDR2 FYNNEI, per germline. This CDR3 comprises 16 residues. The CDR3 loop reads CASSEVGGFVKDTQYF. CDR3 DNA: TGTGCCAGCAGTGAAGTTGGAGGGTTTGTTAAAGATACGCAGTATTTT.

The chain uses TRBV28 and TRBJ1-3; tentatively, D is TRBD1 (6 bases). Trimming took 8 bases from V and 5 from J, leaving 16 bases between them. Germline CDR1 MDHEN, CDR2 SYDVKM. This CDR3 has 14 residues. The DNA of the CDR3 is TGTGCCAGCGGGGGCCAGGGCGAAAGAAACACCATATATTTT. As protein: CASGGQGERNTIYF.

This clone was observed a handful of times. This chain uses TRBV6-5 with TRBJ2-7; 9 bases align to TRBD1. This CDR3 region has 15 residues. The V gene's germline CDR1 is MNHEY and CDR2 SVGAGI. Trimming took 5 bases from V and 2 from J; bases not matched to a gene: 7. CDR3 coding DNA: TGTGCCAGCAGTAGCCGGACAGGGGAGGCCTACGAGCAGTACTTC. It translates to CASSSRTGEAYEQYF.

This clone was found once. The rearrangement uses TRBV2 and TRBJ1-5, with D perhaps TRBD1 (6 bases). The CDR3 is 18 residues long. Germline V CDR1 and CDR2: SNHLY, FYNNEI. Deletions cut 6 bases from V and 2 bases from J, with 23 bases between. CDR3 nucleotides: TGTGCCAGCAGATTCCGGGACAATATCTGGGTAGGCAATCAGCCCCAGCATTTT. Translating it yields CASRFRDNIWVGNQPQHF.

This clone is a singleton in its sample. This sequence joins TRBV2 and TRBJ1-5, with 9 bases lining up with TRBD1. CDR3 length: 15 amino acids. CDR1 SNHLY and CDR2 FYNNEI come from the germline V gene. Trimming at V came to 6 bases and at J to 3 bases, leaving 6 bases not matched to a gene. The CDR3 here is CASREDRGFNQPQHF. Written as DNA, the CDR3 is TGTGCCAGCAGGGAGGACAGGGGCTTCAATCAGCCCCAGCATTTT.

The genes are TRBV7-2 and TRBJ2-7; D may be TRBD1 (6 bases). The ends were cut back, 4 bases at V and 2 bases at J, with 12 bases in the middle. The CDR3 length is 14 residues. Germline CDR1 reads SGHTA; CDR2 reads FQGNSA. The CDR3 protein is CASSSSGATYEQYF. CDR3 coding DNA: TGTGCCAGCAGCTCGTCAGGGGCGACCTACGAGCAGTACTTC. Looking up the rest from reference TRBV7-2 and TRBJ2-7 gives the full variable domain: GAGVSQSPSNKVTEKGKDVELRCDPISGHTALYWYRQSLGQGLEFLIYFQGNSAPDKSGLPSDRFSAERTGGSVSTLTIQRTQQEDSAVYLCASSSSGATYEQYFGPGTRLTVT.

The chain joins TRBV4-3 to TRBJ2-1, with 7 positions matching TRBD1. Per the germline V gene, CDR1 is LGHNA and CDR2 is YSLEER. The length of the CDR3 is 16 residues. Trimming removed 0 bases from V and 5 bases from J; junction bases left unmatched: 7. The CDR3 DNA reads TGCGCCAGCAGCCAAGATCGGGGACAGCTCCACAATGAGCAGTTCTTC. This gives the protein CASSQDRGQLHNEQFF.

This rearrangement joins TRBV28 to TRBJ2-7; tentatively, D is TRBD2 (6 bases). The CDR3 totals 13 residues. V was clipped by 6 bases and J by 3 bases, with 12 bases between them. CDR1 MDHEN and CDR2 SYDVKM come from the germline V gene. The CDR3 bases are TGTGCCAGCAGCCACGGAGGGGACTACGAGCAGTACTTC. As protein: CASSHGGDYEQYF.

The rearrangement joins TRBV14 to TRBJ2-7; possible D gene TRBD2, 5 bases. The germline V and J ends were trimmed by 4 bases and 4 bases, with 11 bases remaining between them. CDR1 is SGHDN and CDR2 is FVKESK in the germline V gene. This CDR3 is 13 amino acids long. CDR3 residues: CASSLGAVYEQYF. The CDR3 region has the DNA TGTGCCAGCAGCCTGGGAGCCGTTTACGAGCAGTACTTC. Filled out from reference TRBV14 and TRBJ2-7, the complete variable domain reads EAGVTQFPSHSVIEKGQTVTLRCDPISGHDNLYWYRRVMGKEIKFLLHFVKESKQDESGMPNNRFLAERTGGTYSTLKVQPAELEDSGVYFCASSLGAVYEQYFGPGTRLTVT.

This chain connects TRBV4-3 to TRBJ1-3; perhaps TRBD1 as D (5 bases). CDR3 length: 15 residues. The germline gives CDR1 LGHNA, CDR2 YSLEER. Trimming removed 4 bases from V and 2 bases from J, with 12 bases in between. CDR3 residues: CASSRLDTPGNTIYF. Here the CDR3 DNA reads TGCGCCAGCAGCCGACTGGACACCCCTGGAAACACCATATATTTT.

CDR3 residues: CASSSGEGFSGANVLTF. CDR3 nucleotides: TGTGCCAGCAGTTCAGGGGAGGGGTTCTCTGGGGCCAACGTCCTGACTTTC. V is TRBV28 and J is TRBJ2-6; maybe TRBD2 (7 bases). V shed 4 bases and J shed 0 bases, with 13 bases lying between them. This CDR3 has 17 amino acids. CDR1 is MDHEN, CDR2 SYDVKM, per germline.

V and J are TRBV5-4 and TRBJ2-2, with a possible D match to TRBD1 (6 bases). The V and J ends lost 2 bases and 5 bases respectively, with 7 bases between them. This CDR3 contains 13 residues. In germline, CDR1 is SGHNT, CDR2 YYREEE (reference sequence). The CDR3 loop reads CASSLQGTGELFF. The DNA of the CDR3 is TGTGCCAGCAGCTTACAGGGTACCGGGGAGCTGTTTTTT.